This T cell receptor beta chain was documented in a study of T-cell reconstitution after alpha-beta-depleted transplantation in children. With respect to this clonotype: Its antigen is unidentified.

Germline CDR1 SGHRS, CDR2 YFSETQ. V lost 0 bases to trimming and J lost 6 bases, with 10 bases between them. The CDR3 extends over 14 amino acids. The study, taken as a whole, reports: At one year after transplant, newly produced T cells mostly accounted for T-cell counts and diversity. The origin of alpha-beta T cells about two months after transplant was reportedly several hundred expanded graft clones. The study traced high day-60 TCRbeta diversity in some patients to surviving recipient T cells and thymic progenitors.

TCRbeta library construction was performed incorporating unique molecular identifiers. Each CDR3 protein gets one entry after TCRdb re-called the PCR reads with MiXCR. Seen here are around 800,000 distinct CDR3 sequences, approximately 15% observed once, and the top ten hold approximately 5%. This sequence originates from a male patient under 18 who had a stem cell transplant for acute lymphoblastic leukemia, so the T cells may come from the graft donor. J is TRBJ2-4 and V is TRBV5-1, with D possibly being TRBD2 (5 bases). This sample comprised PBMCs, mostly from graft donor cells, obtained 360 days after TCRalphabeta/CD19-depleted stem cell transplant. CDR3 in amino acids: CASSLGVSGNIQYF. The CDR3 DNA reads TGCGCCAGCAGCTTGGGAGTGAGCGGAAACATTCAGTACTTC.